Listed here are 27 T cell receptor beta chains from one sample, sequenced in a study of cytomegalovirus exposure and HLA in healthy donors. Some clones are missing from TCRdb's copy, which holds only in-frame ones; the method was immunoSEQ multiplex PCR. The sample has about 150,000 clones, about 88% seen once; the top ten hold around 3%. Sample: PBMCs. These receptors were collected from a man between 18 and 29 years old in good health and CMV-seronegative.

The V gene is TRBV5-1, the J gene TRBJ1-5; D is uncertain. V lost 0 bases and J lost 4, with 5 bases in between. From germline, CDR1 is SGHRS and CDR2 YFSETQ. The CDR3 loop spans 13 amino acids. CDR3: CASSLAGNQPQHF. CDR3 nucleotides: TGCGCCAGCAGCTTGGCGGGGAATCAGCCCCAGCATTTT.

V gene TRBV28 combines with J gene TRBJ1-1; TRBD1 matches 9 bases. Germline V gives CDR1 MDHEN, CDR2 SYDVKM. Trimming at V came to 4 bases and at J to 1 base, leaving 4 bases not matched to a gene. The CDR3 consists of 15 residues. CDR3 in amino acids: CASSSPGQGNTEAFF. For the CDR3, the DNA is TGTGCCAGCAGTTCTCCGGGACAGGGGAACACTGAAGCTTTCTTT.

The chain employs TRBV7-8 and TRBJ2-2; D perhaps matches TRBD1 (6 bases). In germline, CDR1 is SGHVS, CDR2 FQNEAQ. The CDR3 has 15 amino acids. Trimming cost V 3 bases and J 5 bases, with 13 bases left between them. CDR3: CASSFSGVRTGELFF. CDR3 in DNA: TGTGCCAGCAGCTTTTCAGGGGTCCGTACCGGGGAGCTGTTTTTT. Looking up the rest from reference TRBV7-8 and TRBJ2-2 gives the full variable domain: GAGVSQSPRYKVAKRGQDVALRCDPISGHVSLFWYQQALGQGPEFLTYFQNEAQLDKSGLPSDRFFAERPEGSVSTLKIQRTQQEDSAVYLCASSFSGVRTGELFFGEGSRLTVL.

This clone appeared once. The chain employs TRBV7-2 and TRBJ2-2, with TRBD1 identical over 11 bases. Germline-derived CDR1 and CDR2 are SGHTA and FQGNSA. V lost 3 bases to trimming and J lost 5 bases; unmatched junction nucleotides: 2. This CDR3 is built from 15 residues. CDR3 amino acids: CASSFRDRGTGELFF. For the CDR3, the DNA is TGTGCCAGCAGCTTCCGGGACAGGGGGACCGGGGAGCTGTTTTTT.

The chain uses TRBV7-2 and TRBJ2-1, with a weak D call TRBD1 (6 bases). Germline assignment: CDR1 SGHTA and CDR2 FQGNSA. The ends were cut back, 5 bases at V and 4 bases at J, with 12 bases in the middle. CDR3 length equals 14 residues. CDR3 DNA: TGTGCCAGCAGCCCTAAAGGACAGTACAATGAGCAGTTCTTC. Translating gives CASSPKGQYNEQFF.

This rearrangement joins TRBV4-1 to TRBJ1-2; D not resolved. The V gene's germline CDR1 is MGHRA and CDR2 YSYEKL. This CDR3 region has 16 residues. Trimming left V 4 bases short and J 4 bases short, with 19 bases between. DNA for the CDR3: TGCGCCAGCAGCCTAGAAAGAAGGGCCGGAGGCTATGGCTACACCTTC. This translates into CASSLERRAGGYGYTF.

The chain carries TRBV10-3 and TRBJ2-2, with 11 bases lining up with TRBD2. CDR3 length: 14 residues. CDR1 is ENHRY, CDR2 SYGVKD, per germline. The V segment lost 10 bases and the J segment 3 bases; nucleotides outside the gene matches: 4. The CDR3, as DNA: TGTGCCACCACGACTAGCGGGGACACCGGGGAGCTGTTTTTT. This codes for CATTTSGDTGELFF.

The rearrangement joins TRBV5-5 to TRBJ2-7; 7 bases match TRBD2. The CDR3 runs to 14 residues. The germline CDR1 and CDR2 sequences are SGHKS and YYEKEE (reference sequence). Losses at the gene ends were 0 bases for V and 6 bases for J; bases not matched to a gene: 6. The DNA of the CDR3 is TGTGCCAGCAGCTTGGAACAGACGGGGGGCGAGCAGTACTTC. Translated: CASSLEQTGGEQYF.

This sequence joins TRBV19 and TRBJ1-1; a weak D match, TRBD1 (6 bases). CDR1 and CDR2 from the germline V gene are LNHDA and SQIVND (reference sequence). The CDR3 has 16 residues. The V and J ends lost 4 bases and 4 bases respectively, with 19 bases between them. The CDR3 DNA reads as TGTGCCAGTAGTAACGACGTACAGGGTTGGAGCACTGAAGCTTTCTTT. Translated: CASSNDVQGWSTEAFF.

V and J are TRBV18 and TRBJ1-5; 8 positions agree with TRBD1. V lost 3 bases, J lost 2 bases, and 6 bases stayed unmatched. This CDR3 comprises 16 residues. Germline CDR1 is KGHSH and CDR2 is LQKENI. As DNA, the CDR3 is TGTGCCAGCTCACCCGATACAGGGGGACGCAATCAGCCCCAGCATTTT. The encoded protein is CASSPDTGGRNQPQHF.

The gene calls are TRBV29-1 and TRBJ2-7, with 10 bases that match TRBD1. The trim removed 5 bases at V and 5 bases at J, leaving 12 bases unmatched. This CDR3 contains 15 residues. Per the germline V gene, CDR1 is SQVTM and CDR2 is ANQGSEA. As DNA, the CDR3 is TGCAGCGTTCGGCACCCGGAGACAGGGGGCAACGAGCAGTACTTC. Its protein product is CSVRHPETGGNEQYF.

As regards this clone: Compared with germline, one end of the junction differs, possibly owing to a read error. The chain recombines TRBV28 with TRBJ2-3, with a weak D call TRBD1 (5 bases). There are 12 residues in the CDR3. Germline V CDR1 and CDR2: MDHEN, SYDVKM. As DNA, the CDR3 is TGTGCCAGCAGTTACACAGGCCTACGCCCGGTTTTT. It codes for CASSYTGLRPVF.

The chain joins TRBV28 to TRBJ2-1; no clear D gene. The CDR3 totals 12 residues. V lost 4 bases to trimming and J lost 8 bases, with 9 bases between them. In germline, CDR1 is MDHEN, CDR2 SYDVKM. The CDR3 here is CASSSVLYEQFF. Written as DNA, the CDR3 is TGTGCCAGCAGTTCCGTCCTCTATGAGCAGTTCTTC.

The V call is TRBV27, the J call TRBJ2-4; D is unclear. This CDR3 is 13 amino acids long. Germline CDR1 and CDR2: MNHEY and SMNVEV (reference sequence). The V gene lost 5 bases and the J gene lost 0 bases, with 5 bases spanning the gap. CDR3 sequence (DNA): TGTGCCAGCAGTCCAGTAGCCAAAAACATTCAGTACTTC. It codes for CASSPVAKNIQYF.

The V call is TRBV4-3, the J call TRBJ2-1, with D perhaps TRBD2 (6 bases). The CDR3 covers 17 residues. Trimming left V 4 bases short and J 3 bases short, with 19 bases between. Germline CDR1 and CDR2: LGHNA and YSLEER. The CDR3 coding sequence is TGCGCCAGCAGCCGGTACCGGGACTCGGAGGACTACAATGAGCAGTTCTTC. This translates into CASSRYRDSEDYNEQFF.

V usage is TRBV11-1 and J usage is TRBJ2-1; 8 bases are shared with TRBD2. The V gene end was trimmed by 3 bases and the J gene end by 7 bases; junction bases not matched to a gene: 8. The CDR3 covers 15 residues. CDR1 is SGHAT and CDR2 is FQDESV in the germline V gene (reference sequence). Written as DNA, the CDR3 is TGTGCCAGCAGCTTTTCGACGGGGGGGCGTAATGAGCAGTTCTTC. This sequence encodes CASSFSTGGRNEQFF.

This chain links TRBV7-2 with TRBJ2-7; 12 bases map to TRBD2. V shed 4 bases, J shed 6 bases, and the junction held 7 bases outside the gene matches. In germline, CDR1 is SGHTA, CDR2 FQGNSA. The CDR3 runs 15 residues. CDR3 DNA: TGTGCCAGCAGCTCCGGACTAGCGGGGAGCCCCGAGCAGTACGTC. Its protein is CASSSGLAGSPEQYV.

About this clone itself: The same CDR3 can be traced to other DNA sequences in this sample. CDR3 DNA: TGCAGCGTTGAAGGGTCGGCAGGAAATACCTACGAGCAGTACTTC. This encodes CSVEGSAGNTYEQYF. The chain has TRBV29-1 and TRBJ2-7; D not resolved. Germline CDR1 and CDR2: SQVTM and ANQGSEA. Deletions cut 1 base from V and 2 bases from J, with 15 bases between. CDR3 length: 15 residues.

V gene TRBV2 combines with J gene TRBJ1-6; D unresolved. Germline CDR1 is SNHLY and CDR2 is FYNNEI. V shed 7 bases and J shed 6 bases, with 10 bases lying between them. This CDR3 has 13 residues. The CDR3 spells CASNGVINSPLHF. CDR3 nucleotides: TGTGCCAGCAATGGAGTGATTAATTCACCCCTCCACTTT. The full variable domain, with the rest looked up from reference TRBV2 and TRBJ1-6, is EPEVTQTPSHQVTQMGQEVILRCVPISNHLYFYWYRQILGQKVEFLVSFYNNEISEKSEIFDDQFSVERPDGSNFTLKIRSTKLEDSAMYFCASNGVINSPLHFGNGTRLTVT.

The CDR3: CASRLVGTNYEQYF. The CDR3 nucleotides read TGTGCCAGCAGACTGGTAGGCACTAATTACGAGCAGTACTTC. This chain links TRBV27 with TRBJ2-7, with D hard to call. The length of the CDR3 is 14 residues. Germline V lookup: CDR1 MNHEY, CDR2 SMNVEV (reference sequence). V lost 6 bases and J lost 4, with 16 bases in between.

The chain links TRBV5-4 to TRBJ2-6, with 8 bases identical to TRBD1. With 4 bases clipped from V and 4 bases from J, the junction kept 10 bases outside the gene matches. CDR1 SGHNT and CDR2 YYREEE come from the germline V gene (reference sequence). This CDR3 is 17 amino acids long. The CDR3 reads CASSLGAGGAGANVLTF. The CDR3 nucleotides read TGTGCCAGCAGCCTCGGGGCAGGGGGCGCGGGGGCCAACGTCCTGACTTTC.

The chain has TRBV28 and TRBJ1-1; D unresolved. Germline V gives CDR1 MDHEN, CDR2 SYDVKM. The CDR3 covers 16 residues. V lost 6 bases and J lost 5, with 22 bases in between. As DNA, the CDR3 is TGTGCCAGCAGGACCCTGATGGGTGGAATCAGGACTGAAGCTTTCTTT. Translation: CASRTLMGGIRTEAFF.

CDR3 sequence (DNA): TGTGCCAGCAGTATTGCGACAGGCGGGAATCAGCCCCAGCATTTT. This encodes CASSIATGGNQPQHF. The chain is built from TRBV27 and TRBJ1-5; D possibly corresponds to TRBD1 (6 bases). The germline CDR1 and CDR2 sequences are MNHEY and SMNVEV (reference sequence). This CDR3 has 15 amino acids. The V gene lost 5 bases and the J gene lost 4 bases, with 15 bases spanning the gap.

The chain recombines TRBV27 with TRBJ2-3; TRBD2 matches 7 bases. The CDR3 extends over 14 amino acids. The trim removed 3 bases at V and 6 bases at J, leaving 6 bases unmatched. Germline V gene data show CDR1 as MNHEY and CDR2 as SMNVEV (reference sequence). CDR3 loop: CASSLVGGMDTQYF. The CDR3, as DNA: TGTGCCAGCAGTTTGGTGGGGGGGATGGATACGCAGTATTTT.

The rearrangement joins TRBV11-3 to TRBJ2-1, with 8 bases lining up with TRBD2. Germline V gives CDR1 SGHNT, CDR2 YENEEA. The CDR3 spans 14 residues. With V trimmed by 3 bases and J by 12 bases, 10 bases remained unmatched. CDR3 coding DNA: TGTGCCAGCAGCTTGCGGTGGGGAGCGGGAGCGCAGTTCTTC. Its translation is CASSLRWGAGAQFF.

V usage is TRBV5-1 and J usage is TRBJ1-5; 7 nucleotides align to TRBD1. With V trimmed by 3 bases and J by 4 bases, 1 base remained unmatched. The CDR3 length is 13 residues. The V gene's germline CDR1 is SGHRS and CDR2 YFSETQ. CDR3 sequence: CASSSTGNQPQHF. The CDR3 nucleotides read TGCGCCAGCAGCTCGACAGGGAATCAGCCCCAGCATTTT.

The V call is TRBV6-6, the J call TRBJ1-6, with TRBD1 identical over 9 bases. V lost 6 bases, J lost 8 bases, and 11 bases stayed unmatched. The CDR3 spans 16 residues. From germline, CDR1 is MNHNY and CDR2 SVGAGI (reference sequence). Here the CDR3 reads CASRRPQTGGHSPLHF. CDR3 sequence (DNA): TGTGCCAGCAGACGCCCCCAGACAGGGGGGCATTCACCCCTCCACTTT.